Reported below is one T cell receptor (beta chain). Its specificity is not known. This sample is drawn from a study of response to subunit inactivated influenza vaccine. Study findings and constraints: T cells newly recruited by each seasonal influenza vaccination are few, the authors suggested.

The CDR3 runs to 18 residues. After removal of 2 bases from V and 4 bases from J, the junction contained 15 bases not matched to a gene. Germline V gives CDR1 KGHDR, CDR2 SFDVKD. TCRdb reprocessed the RT-PCR reads with MiXCR, giving one entry per CDR3 protein. The sample lists hundreds of thousands of distinct CDR3 sequences, about 18% occurring once. Specimen: PBMCs from blood, collected around 5 days after vaccination. The gene calls are TRBV24-1 and TRBJ2-7; 8 nucleotides align to TRBD1. The sequence was obtained from a man between 45 and 60 years old who received an inactivated influenza vaccine. CDR3 sequence: CATSDSGTGELFPYEQYF. CDR3 nucleotide sequence: TGTGCCACCAGTGATTCCGGGACAGGTGAACTTTTTCCTTACGAGCAGTACTTC.